This T cell receptor (beta chain) was captured in a study of T cells in Graves' hyperthyroidism and ophthalmopathy. RNA transcripts yielded amplified TCR beta CDR3 regions. The HTBI set primed first-round TCR CDR3 RT-PCR. MiXCR, run by TCRdb on the multiplex PCR reads, gives a single entry per CDR3 protein. The table includes 650,000 to 700,000 distinct CDR3 sequences, 17% detected once. This clonotype came up once. The germline V gene has CDR1 WSHSY and CDR2 SAAADI. V was shortened by 2 bases and J by 9 bases, with 20 bases between the two germline ends. The CDR3 length is 16 residues. The sequenced sample consisted of blood. The TCR comes from a man aged 45 to 65 with Graves' hyperthyroidism. J is TRBJ2-4 and V is TRBV10-2; D is perhaps TRBD1 (6 bases). CDR3 protein: CASSEGDHLTGSIQYF. The CDR3 coding sequence is TGCGCCAGCAGTGAGGGGGACCATTTAACAGGGAGCATTCAGTACTTC.